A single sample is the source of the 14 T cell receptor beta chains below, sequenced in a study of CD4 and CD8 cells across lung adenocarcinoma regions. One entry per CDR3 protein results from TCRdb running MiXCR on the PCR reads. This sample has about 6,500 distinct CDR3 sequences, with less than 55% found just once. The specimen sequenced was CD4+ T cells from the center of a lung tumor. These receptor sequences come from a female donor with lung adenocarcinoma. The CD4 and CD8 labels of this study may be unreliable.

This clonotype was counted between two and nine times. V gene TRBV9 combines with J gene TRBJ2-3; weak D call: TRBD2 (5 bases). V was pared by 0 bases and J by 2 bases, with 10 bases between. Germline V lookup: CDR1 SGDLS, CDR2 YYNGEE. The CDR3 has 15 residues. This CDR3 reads CASSVDQRYTDTQYF. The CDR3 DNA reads TGTGCCAGCAGCGTAGATCAGCGGTACACAGATACGCAGTATTTT.

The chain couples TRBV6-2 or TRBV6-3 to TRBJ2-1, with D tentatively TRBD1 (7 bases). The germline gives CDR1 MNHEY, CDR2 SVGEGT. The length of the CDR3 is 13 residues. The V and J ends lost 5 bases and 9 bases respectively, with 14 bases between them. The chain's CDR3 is CASSPNRGGEQFF. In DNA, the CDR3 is TGTGCCAGCAGTCCCAACAGGGGAGGTGAGCAGTTCTTC.

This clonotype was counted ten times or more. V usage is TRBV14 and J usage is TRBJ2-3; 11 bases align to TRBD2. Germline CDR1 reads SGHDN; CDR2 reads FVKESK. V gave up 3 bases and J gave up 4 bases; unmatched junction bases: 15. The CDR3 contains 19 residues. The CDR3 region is CASSQRTPYSGRAADTQYF. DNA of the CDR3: TGTGCCAGCAGCCAGAGGACTCCATATAGCGGGAGGGCCGCAGATACGCAGTATTTT.

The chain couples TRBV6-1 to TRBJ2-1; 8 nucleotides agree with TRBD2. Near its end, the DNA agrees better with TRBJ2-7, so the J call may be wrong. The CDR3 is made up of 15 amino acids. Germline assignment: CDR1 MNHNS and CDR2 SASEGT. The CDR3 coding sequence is TGTGCCAGCAGTGAAGAGGCGGGGGGCTTTCACGAGCAGTACTTC. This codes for CASSEEAGGFHEQYF.

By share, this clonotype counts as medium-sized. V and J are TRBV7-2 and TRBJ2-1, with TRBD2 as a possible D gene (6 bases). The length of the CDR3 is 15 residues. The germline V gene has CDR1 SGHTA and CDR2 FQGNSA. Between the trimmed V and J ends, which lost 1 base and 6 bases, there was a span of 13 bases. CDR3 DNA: TGTGCCAGCAGCTTAGTAGGTGGGGGAGGCAATGAGCAGTTCTTC. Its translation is CASSLVGGGGNEQFF. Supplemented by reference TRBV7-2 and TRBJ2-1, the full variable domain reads GAGVSQSPSNKVTEKGKDVELRCDPISGHTALYWYRQSLGQGLEFLIYFQGNSAPDKSGLPSDRFSAERTGGSVSTLTIQRTQQEDSAVYLCASSLVGGGGNEQFFGPGTRLTVL.

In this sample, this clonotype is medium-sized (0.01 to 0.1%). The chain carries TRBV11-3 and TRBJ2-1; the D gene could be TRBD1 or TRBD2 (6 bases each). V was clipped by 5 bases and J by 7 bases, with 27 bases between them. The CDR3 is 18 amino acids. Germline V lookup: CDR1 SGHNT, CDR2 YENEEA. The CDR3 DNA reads TGTGCCAGCAGCCGTAGGGGGACTCGGGACCCGCCAGAGAATGAGCAGTTCTTC. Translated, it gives CASSRRGTRDPPENEQFF.

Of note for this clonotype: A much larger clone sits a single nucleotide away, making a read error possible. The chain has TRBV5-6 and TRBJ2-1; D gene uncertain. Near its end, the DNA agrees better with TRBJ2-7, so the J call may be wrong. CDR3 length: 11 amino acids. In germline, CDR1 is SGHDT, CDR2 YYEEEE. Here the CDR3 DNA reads TGTGCCAGCAGCACGAGGAATGAGCAGTACTTC. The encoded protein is CASSTRNEQYF.

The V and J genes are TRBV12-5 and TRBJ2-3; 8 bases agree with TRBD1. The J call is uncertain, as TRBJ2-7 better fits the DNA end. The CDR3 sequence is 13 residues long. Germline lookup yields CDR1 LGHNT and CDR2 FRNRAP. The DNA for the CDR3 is TGTGCTAGTGCCTCGGGACAGGAGGACGAGCAGTACTTC. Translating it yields CASASGQEDEQYF.

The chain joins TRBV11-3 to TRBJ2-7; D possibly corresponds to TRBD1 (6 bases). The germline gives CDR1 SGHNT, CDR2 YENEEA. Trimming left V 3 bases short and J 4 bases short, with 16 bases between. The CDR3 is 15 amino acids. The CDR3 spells CASSFLLQGGYEQYF. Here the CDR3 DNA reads TGTGCCAGCAGCTTTTTATTACAGGGCGGTTACGAGCAGTACTTC.

The CDR3: CASSRRLAGLNNEQFF. DNA for the CDR3: TGTGCCAGCAGCCGAAGACTAGCGGGACTAAACAATGAGCAGTTCTTC. This chain joins TRBV12-3 or TRBV12-4 and TRBJ2-1, with 11 bases that match TRBD2. The CDR3 consists of 16 residues. V lost 6 bases and J lost 5; bases outside the gene matches: 9.

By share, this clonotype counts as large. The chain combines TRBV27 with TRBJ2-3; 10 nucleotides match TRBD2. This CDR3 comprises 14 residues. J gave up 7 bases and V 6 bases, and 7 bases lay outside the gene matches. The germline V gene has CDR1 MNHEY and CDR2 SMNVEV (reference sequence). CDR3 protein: CASSRAGGPNTQYF. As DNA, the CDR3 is TGTGCCAGCAGCCGAGCGGGAGGGCCAAATACGCAGTATTTT.

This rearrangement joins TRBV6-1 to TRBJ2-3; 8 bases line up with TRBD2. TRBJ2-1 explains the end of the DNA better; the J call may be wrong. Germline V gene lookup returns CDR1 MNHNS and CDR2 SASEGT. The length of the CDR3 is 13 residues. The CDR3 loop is CASQRESTNTQFF. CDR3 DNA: TGTGCCAGTCAGCGGGAGAGCACCAATACGCAGTTCTTC.

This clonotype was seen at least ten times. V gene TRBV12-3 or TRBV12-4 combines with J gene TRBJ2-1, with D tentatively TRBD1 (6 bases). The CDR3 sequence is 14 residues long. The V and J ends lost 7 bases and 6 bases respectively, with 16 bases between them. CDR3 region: CASKRAGQSNEQFF. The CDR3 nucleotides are TGTGCCAGCAAAAGAGCAGGACAGTCCAATGAGCAGTTCTTC.

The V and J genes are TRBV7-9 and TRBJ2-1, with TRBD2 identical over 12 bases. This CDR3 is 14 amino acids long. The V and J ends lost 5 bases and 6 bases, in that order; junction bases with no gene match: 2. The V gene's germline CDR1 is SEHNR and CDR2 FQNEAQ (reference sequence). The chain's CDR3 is CASSETSGGNEQFF. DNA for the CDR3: TGTGCCAGCAGCGAGACTAGCGGGGGCAATGAGCAGTTCTTC.